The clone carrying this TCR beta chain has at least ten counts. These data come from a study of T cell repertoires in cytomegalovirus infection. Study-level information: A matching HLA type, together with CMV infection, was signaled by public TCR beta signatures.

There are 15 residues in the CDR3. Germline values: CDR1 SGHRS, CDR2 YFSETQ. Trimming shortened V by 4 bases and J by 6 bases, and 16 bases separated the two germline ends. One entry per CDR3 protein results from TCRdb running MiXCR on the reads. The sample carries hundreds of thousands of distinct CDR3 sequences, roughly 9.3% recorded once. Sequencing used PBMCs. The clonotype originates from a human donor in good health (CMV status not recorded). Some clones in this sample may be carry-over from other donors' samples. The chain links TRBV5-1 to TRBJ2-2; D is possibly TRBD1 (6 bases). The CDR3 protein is CASSPRTGIAGELFF. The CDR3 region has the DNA TGCGCCAGCAGCCCGCGAACAGGGATCGCCGGGGAGCTGTTTTTT.